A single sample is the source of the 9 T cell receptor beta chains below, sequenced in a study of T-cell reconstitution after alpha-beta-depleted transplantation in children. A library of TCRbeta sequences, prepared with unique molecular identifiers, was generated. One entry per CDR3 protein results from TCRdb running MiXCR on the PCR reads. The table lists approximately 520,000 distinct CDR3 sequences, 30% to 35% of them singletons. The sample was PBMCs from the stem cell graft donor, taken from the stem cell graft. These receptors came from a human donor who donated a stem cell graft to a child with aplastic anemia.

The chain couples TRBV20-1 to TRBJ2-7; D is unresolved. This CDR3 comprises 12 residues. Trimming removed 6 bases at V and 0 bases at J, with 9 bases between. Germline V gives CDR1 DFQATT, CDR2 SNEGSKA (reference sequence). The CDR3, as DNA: TGCAGTGCGACCGACGGCTCCTACGAGCAGTACGTC. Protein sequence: CSATDGSYEQYV.

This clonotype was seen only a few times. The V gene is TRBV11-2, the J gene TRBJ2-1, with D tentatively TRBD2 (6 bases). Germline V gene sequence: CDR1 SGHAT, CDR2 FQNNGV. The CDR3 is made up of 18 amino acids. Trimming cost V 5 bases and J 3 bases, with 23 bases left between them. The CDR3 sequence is CASSRRLWRERFYNEQFF. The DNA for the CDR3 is TGTGCCAGCAGCCGGCGGTTGTGGAGGGAGCGATTCTACAATGAGCAGTTCTTC. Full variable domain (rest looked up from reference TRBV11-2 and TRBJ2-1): EAGVAQSPRYKIIEKRQSVAFWCNPISGHATLYWYQQILGQGPKLLIQFQNNGVVDDSQLPKDRFSAERLKGVDSTLKIQPAKLEDSAVYLCASSRRLWRERFYNEQFFGPGTRLTVL.

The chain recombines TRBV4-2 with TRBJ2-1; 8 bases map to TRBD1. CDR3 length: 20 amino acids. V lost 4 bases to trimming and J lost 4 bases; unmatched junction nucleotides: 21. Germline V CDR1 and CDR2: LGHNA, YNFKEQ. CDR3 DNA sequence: TGTGCCAGCAGCCCCGGACAGGGAGTTCCGAAATATATAGTTTACAATGAGCAGTTCTTC. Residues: CASSPGQGVPKYIVYNEQFF.

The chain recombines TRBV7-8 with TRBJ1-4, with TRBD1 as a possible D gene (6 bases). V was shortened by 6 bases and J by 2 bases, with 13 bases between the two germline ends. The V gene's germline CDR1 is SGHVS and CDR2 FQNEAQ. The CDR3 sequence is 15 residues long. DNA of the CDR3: TGTGCCAGCAGTCCTTACAGGGATACTAATGAAAAACTGTTTTTT. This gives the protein CASSPYRDTNEKLFF.

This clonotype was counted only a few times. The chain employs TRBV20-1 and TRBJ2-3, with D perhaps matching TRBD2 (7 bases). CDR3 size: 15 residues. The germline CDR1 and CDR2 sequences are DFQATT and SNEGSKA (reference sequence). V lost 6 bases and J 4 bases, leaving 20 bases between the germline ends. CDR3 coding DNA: TGCAGTGCACACCCTGGGGGGGCGGGAGCAGATACGCAGTATTTT. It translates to CSAHPGGAGADTQYF.

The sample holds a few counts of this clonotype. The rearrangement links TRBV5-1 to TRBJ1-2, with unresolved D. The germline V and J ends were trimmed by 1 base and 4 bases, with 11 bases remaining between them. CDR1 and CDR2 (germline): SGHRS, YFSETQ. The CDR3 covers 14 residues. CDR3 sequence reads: CASSLFGQPYGYTF. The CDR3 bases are TGCGCCAGCAGCTTGTTCGGTCAGCCCTATGGCTACACCTTC.

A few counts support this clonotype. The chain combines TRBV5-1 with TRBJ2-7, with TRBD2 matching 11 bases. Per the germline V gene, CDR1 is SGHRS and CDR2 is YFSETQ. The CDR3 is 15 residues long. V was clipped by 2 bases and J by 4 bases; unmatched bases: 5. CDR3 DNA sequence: TGCGCCAGCAGCTTAACTAGCGGGGGAAAATACGAGCAGTACGTC. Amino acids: CASSLTSGGKYEQYV.

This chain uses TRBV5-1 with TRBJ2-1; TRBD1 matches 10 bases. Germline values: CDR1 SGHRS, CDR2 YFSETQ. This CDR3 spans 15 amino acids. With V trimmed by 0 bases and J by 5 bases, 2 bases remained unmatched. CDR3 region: CASSLGGTGDNEQFF. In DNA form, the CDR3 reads TGCGCCAGCAGCTTGGGAGGGACAGGGGACAATGAGCAGTTCTTC.

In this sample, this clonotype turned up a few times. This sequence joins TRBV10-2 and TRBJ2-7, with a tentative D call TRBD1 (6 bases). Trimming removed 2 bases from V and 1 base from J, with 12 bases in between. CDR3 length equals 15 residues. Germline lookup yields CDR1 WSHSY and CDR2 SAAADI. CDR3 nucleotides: TGCGCCAGCAGTGAGAGTACAGGGTTTTCCTACGAGCAGTACGTC. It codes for CASSESTGFSYEQYV.